This T cell receptor beta chain came from a study of sequential checkpoint blockade in melanoma. Whole-study context: After both sequences, patients received maintenance nivolumab.

As for treatment: randomized to nivolumab then ipilimumab (arm A) or the reverse (arm B). Profiling relied on immunoSEQ multiplex PCR, and the TCRdb table lists in-frame clones only, not all of them. Among about 9,600 clones listed, around 24% were seen once. This receptor was taken from a human donor with melanoma. Here the sequenced sample was tumor tissue (inferred from file names), taken from a patient given nivolumab and ipilimumab in sequence.

The CDR3 nucleotides read TGCGCCAGCAGCTTGTTTTGGGCTAGCGGGGGCAATGAGCAGTTCTTC. Amino acids: CASSLFWASGGNEQFF. The gene calls are TRBV5-1 and TRBJ2-1; 10 bases are a match to TRBD2. Germline V CDR1 and CDR2: SGHRS, YFSETQ. This CDR3 has 16 amino acids. Trimming removed 1 base from V and 6 bases from J; junction bases left unmatched: 7.